The 9 T cell receptor beta chains in this list originate from one sample, sequenced in a study of blood T cell repertoires in COVID-19. Clones were read by immunoSEQ multiplex PCR, and TCRdb kept only the in-frame ones, dropping some. The sample records tens of thousands of clones, approximately 87% being singletons. The sample taken for sequencing was peripheral blood. These receptor sequences come from a human donor with active COVID-19. The donor label of this sample is uncertain.

The rearrangement joins TRBV28 to TRBJ2-1; 12 bases are a match to TRBD2. V shed 6 bases, J shed 7 bases, and the junction held 25 bases outside the gene matches. CDR1 and CDR2 (germline): MDHEN, SYDVKM. The CDR3 covers 21 residues. The CDR3 DNA sequence: TGTGCCAGCAGCTACCCGCCCTGGGATGAGACTAGCGGGGGCCCTAGGAATGAGCAGTTCTTC. It specifies CASSYPPWDETSGGPRNEQFF.

J is TRBJ2-3 and V is TRBV9; tentatively, D is TRBD1 (6 bases). The CDR3 spans 15 residues. V lost 0 bases and J 2 bases, leaving 10 bases between the germline ends. Germline V gene sequence: CDR1 SGDLS, CDR2 YYNGEE. The CDR3 region has the DNA TGTGCCAGCAGCGTAGGGGGGCTACCCACAGATACGCAGTATTTT. This encodes CASSVGGLPTDTQYF.

The V gene is TRBV7-9, the J gene TRBJ2-1; D call uncertain. The V and J ends lost 2 bases and 9 bases respectively, with 11 bases between them. The germline CDR1 and CDR2 sequences are SEHNR and FQNEAQ (reference sequence). The CDR3 extends over 13 amino acids. In nucleotides, the CDR3 is TGTGCCAGCAGCTTATTCATCTACGCTGAGCAGTTCTTC. Translated, it gives CASSLFIYAEQFF.

On this clone: One end of the junction fails to match germline, which may point to a read error. The chain combines TRBV7-7 with TRBJ2-7; D might be TRBD2 (5 bases). Germline-derived CDR1 and CDR2 are SSHAT and FNYEAQ (reference sequence). The CDR3 is made up of 16 amino acids. The CDR3 DNA is TGTGCTAGCAGCTTAGGGTTACCGGGGTCGACCTACGAGCAGTACTTC. This codes for CASSLGLPGSTYEQYF.

The chain recombines TRBV9 with TRBJ2-7; D is possibly TRBD2 (6 bases). Trimming cost V 0 bases and J 4 bases, with 14 bases left between them. The germline V gene has CDR1 SGDLS and CDR2 YYNGEE. The CDR3 covers 15 residues. The CDR3 DNA reads as TGTGCCAGCAGCGTAGGTGATAGCGGACGTTACGAGCAGTACTTC. It translates to CASSVGDSGRYEQYF.

The chain has TRBV4-2 and TRBJ2-1, with 9 bases aligning to TRBD1. From germline, CDR1 is LGHNA and CDR2 YNFKEQ. The CDR3 has 15 residues. V was pared by 7 bases and J by 2 bases, with 6 bases of the junction left unmatched. The chain's CDR3 is CASTRGTGTYNEQFF. The CDR3 bases are TGTGCCAGCACCCGAGGGACAGGGACCTACAATGAGCAGTTCTTC.

The CDR3 loop is CASSKPGQGMFGYTF. The CDR3 nucleotides are TGTGCCAGCTCTAAGCCGGGACAGGGGATGTTTGGCTACACCTTC. This chain uses TRBV9 with TRBJ1-2, with 10 nucleotides matching TRBD1. The CDR3 contains 15 residues. Germline CDR1 reads SGDLS; CDR2 reads YYNGEE. V lost 7 bases and J lost 7; bases outside the gene matches: 13.

This clone is a singleton in its sample. The V call is TRBV21-1, the J call TRBJ2-6; the D call in the table, TRBD1, was not verified against the DNA. TRBV21-1 constitutes a pseudogene. The CDR3 runs to 15 residues. CDR3 nucleotides: TGTGCCAGCAGCAAAGTCAGGGTCGGGGCCAACGTCCTGACTTTC. Translated, it gives CASSKVRVGANVLTF.

V gene TRBV7-9 combines with J gene TRBJ2-3; D may be TRBD1 (6 bases). Trimming cost V 1 base and J 1 base, with 12 bases left between them. Germline values: CDR1 SEHNR, CDR2 FQNEAQ (reference sequence). This CDR3 region has 16 residues. CDR3 region: CASSLVGYRGTDTQYF. In nucleotides, the CDR3 is TGTGCCAGCAGCTTAGTGGGCTACAGGGGCACAGATACGCAGTATTTT.